This T cell receptor beta chain was captured in a study of blood T cells in healthy people across ages. Findings and limits, study-wide: In long-lived donors, naive CD4+ cell counts and diversity exceeded those of aged donors.

Alongside a J-beta primer mix, a sample-barcoded 5' primer served in a second PCR lasting roughly 7 to 11 cycles. Template switching added a 12-random-nucleotide identifier to every cDNA molecule. TCRdb itself ran the 5' RACE reads through MiXCR, one entry per CDR3 protein. The sample consists of 800,000 to 950,000 distinct CDR3 sequences, about 27% of them appearing once. About this clonotype itself: Its antigen is as yet unknown.

This CDR3 is built from 16 residues. CDR1 KGHSH and CDR2 LQKENI come from the germline V gene. J lost 3 bases, V lost 6 bases, and 11 bases had no gene match. The data were also submitted as part of a second study, on T cells of mothers and their children. That investigation notes: The donor cohort consisted of a few healthy Caucasian mothers and their six children.

This chain uses TRBV18 with TRBJ1-5; TRBD1 aligns across 7 bases. Sequencing was carried out using blood. The TCR sequence derives from a woman in her thirties or forties in good health. CDR3 loop: CASSPGQPNVNQPQHF. The CDR3 DNA is TGTGCCAGCTCGCCGGGACAGCCTAATGTCAATCAGCCCCAGCATTTT.